The T cell receptor beta chain described here comes from a study of glioma-infiltrating T cells. The CDR3 spans 13 residues. CDR1 and CDR2 from the germline V gene are KGHSH and LQKENI. V shed 3 bases and J shed 8 bases, with 13 bases lying between them. Study-wide findings and caveats: Non-neoplastic patients had below-expected tissue-blood divergence, while all gliomas exceeded expectation.

The iRepertoire nested amplicon-rescue multiplex PCR amplified TCR alpha and beta CDR3s from RNA. In TCRdb, the multiplex PCR reads were re-called with MiXCR into one record per CDR3 protein. The repertoire consists of about 10,000 distinct CDR3 sequences, with 56% occurring once and the leading ten covering around 20%. In the case of this clonotype: Its cognate antigen is unknown.

Specimen: glioma tissue, nonneoplastic brain tissue, or PBMCs (not recorded which). The chain carries TRBV18 and TRBJ1-2; a possible D gene is TRBD1 (6 bases). This TCR was sampled from a human donor with low-grade glioma or glioblastoma, undergoing nonglioma brain surgery, or in good health (not recorded which). CDR3 sequence: CASSPSYREGYTF. As DNA, the CDR3 is TGTGCCAGCTCACCGTCCTACAGGGAGGGCTACACCTTC.